In its sample, the clone carrying this T cell receptor (beta chain) was seen once. The data stem from a study of blood T cell repertoires in COVID-19. Overall study context: The origin of the acute and convalescent COVID-19 samples was the United States, Italy and Spain.

While infection was still active, Seattle patients were enrolled and then followed longitudinally. Germline loops: CDR1 SGHVS, CDR2 FQNEAQ. This CDR3 is 15 amino acids long. The V gene end was trimmed by 6 bases and the J gene end by 7 bases; junction bases not matched to a gene: 12. Original processing notes: By means of reference gene primer amplification, nucleated cell counts were estimated. The protocol was immunoSEQ multiplex PCR, while the TCRdb copy is restricted to in-frame clones and leaves out a portion. V, J and clone size were drawn from that table, and D and trimming were deduced from the DNA. The sample lists more than 200,000 clones; roughly nine tenths were seen once.

The sample comprised peripheral blood. The sequence was obtained from a woman aged 45 to 65 with COVID-19, enrolled during active disease. The chain joins TRBV7-8 to TRBJ1-3; 7 nucleotides line up with TRBD1. CDR3 sequence: CASSSMTGRRNTIYF. DNA of the CDR3: TGTGCCAGCAGTTCCATGACAGGGCGGAGGAACACCATATATTTT.